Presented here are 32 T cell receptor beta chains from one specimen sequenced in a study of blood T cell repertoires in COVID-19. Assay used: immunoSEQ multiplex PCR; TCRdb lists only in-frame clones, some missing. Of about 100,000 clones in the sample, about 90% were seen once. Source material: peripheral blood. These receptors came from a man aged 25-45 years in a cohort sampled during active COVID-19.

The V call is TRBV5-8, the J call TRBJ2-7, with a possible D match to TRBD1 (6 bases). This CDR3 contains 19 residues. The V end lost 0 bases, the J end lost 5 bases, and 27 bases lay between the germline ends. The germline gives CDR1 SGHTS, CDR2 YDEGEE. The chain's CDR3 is CASSLEGRGWEDGWDEQYF. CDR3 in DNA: TGTGCCAGCAGCTTGGAGGGCAGGGGTTGGGAAGATGGTTGGGACGAGCAGTACTTC. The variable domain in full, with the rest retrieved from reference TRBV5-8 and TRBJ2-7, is EAGVTQSPTHLIKTRGQQATLRCSPISGHTSVYWYQQALGLGLQFLLWYDEGEERNRGNFPPRFSGRQFPNYSSELNVNALELEDSALYLCASSLEGRGWEDGWDEQYFGPGTRLTVT.

CDR3 amino acids: CASSLESVDSGNTIYF. Written as DNA, the CDR3 is TGTGCCAGCAGCTTAGAATCGGTTGACTCTGGAAACACCATATATTTT. J is TRBJ1-3 and V is TRBV11-2; the D is unclear. This CDR3 has 16 amino acids. Trimming took off 0 bases at V and 0 bases at J, with 9 bases between the two ends. Germline V gene data show CDR1 as SGHAT and CDR2 as FQNNGV. Supplemented by reference TRBV11-2 and TRBJ1-3, the full variable domain reads EAGVAQSPRYKIIEKRQSVAFWCNPISGHATLYWYQQILGQGPKLLIQFQNNGVVDDSQLPKDRFSAERLKGVDSTLKIQPAKLEDSAVYLCASSLESVDSGNTIYFGEGSWLTVV.

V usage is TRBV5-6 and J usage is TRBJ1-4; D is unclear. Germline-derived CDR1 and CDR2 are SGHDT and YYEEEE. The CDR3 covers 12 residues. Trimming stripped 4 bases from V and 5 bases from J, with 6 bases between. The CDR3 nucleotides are TGTGCCAGCAGCACCCTAAATGAAAAACTGTTTTTT. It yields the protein CASSTLNEKLFF. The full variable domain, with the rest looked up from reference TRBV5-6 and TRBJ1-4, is DAGVTQSPTHLIKTRGQQVTLRCSPKSGHDTVSWYQQALGQGPQFIFQYYEEEERQRGNFPDRFSGHQFPNYSSELNVNALLLGDSALYLCASSTLNEKLFFGSGTQLSVL.

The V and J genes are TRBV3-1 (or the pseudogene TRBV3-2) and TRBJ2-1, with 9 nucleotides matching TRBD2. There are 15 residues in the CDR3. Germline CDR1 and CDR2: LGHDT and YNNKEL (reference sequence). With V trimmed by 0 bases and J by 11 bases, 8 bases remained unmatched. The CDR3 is CASSQDRSGGNQQFF. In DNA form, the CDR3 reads TGTGCCAGCAGCCAAGATCGGAGCGGGGGGAACCAGCAGTTCTTC.

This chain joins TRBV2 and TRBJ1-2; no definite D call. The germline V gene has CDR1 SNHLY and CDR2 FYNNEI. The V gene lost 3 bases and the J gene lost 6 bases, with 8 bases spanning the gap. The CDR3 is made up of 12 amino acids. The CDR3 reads CASSEGADGYTF. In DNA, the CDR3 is TGTGCCAGCAGTGAGGGAGCTGATGGCTACACCTTC.

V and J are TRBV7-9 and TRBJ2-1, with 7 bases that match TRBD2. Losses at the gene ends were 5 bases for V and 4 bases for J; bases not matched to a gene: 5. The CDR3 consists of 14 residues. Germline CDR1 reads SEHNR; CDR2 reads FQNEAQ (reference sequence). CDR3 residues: CASSPRAGYNEQFF. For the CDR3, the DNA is TGTGCCAGCAGCCCAAGAGCGGGATACAATGAGCAGTTCTTC.

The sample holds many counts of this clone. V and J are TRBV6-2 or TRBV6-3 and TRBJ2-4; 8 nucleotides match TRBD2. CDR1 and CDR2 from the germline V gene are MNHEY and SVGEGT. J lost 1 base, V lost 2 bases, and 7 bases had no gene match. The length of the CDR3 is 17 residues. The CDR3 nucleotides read TGTGCCAGCAGTTACAATCCGGGGGGGCCGGCCAAAAACATTCAGTACTTC. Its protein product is CASSYNPGGPAKNIQYF.

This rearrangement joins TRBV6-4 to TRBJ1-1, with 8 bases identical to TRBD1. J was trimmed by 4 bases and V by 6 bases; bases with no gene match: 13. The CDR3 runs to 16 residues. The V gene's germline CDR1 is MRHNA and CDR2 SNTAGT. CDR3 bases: TGTGCCAGCAGCAACCCTAGACAGGGGAGGATCACTGAAGCTTTCTTT. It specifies CASSNPRQGRITEAFF.

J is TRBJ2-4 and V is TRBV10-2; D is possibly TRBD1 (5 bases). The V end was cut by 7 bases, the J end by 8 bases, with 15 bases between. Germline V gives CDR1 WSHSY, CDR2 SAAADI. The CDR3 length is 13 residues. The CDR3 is CASMGQGGDIQYF. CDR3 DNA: TGCGCCAGCATGGGGCAGGGCGGAGACATTCAGTACTTC.

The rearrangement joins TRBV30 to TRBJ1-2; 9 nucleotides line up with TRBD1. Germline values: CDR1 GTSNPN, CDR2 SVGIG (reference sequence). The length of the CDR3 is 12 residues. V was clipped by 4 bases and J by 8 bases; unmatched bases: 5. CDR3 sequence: CAWTPTGGGYTF. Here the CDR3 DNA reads TGTGCCTGGACCCCGACAGGGGGAGGCTACACCTTC.

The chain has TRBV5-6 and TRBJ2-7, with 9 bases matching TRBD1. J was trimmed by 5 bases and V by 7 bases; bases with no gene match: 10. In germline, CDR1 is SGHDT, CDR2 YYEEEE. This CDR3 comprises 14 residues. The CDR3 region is CASDLGTGSHEQYF. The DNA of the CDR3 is TGTGCCAGCGACTTGGGGACAGGGAGCCACGAGCAGTACTTC.

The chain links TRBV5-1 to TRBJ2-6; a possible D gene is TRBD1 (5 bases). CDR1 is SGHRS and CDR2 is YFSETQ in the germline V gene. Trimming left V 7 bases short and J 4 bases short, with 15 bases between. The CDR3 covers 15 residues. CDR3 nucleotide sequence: TGCGCCAGCGCACCAGGGTGGCTAGGGGCCAACGTCCTGACTTTC. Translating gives CASAPGWLGANVLTF.

CDR3 protein: CASSPSEVTYNSPLHF. In DNA, the CDR3 is TGTGCCAGCTCACCATCGGAGGTTACCTATAATTCACCCCTCCACTTT. The V gene is TRBV18, the J gene TRBJ1-6; D gene uncertain. The CDR3 contains 16 residues. The germline V gene encodes CDR1 KGHSH and CDR2 LQKENI. V shed 2 bases and J shed 2 bases, with 10 bases lying between them.

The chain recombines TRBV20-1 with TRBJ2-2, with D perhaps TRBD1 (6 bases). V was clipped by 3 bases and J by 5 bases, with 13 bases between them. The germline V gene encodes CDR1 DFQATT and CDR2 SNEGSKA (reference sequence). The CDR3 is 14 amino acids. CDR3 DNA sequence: TGCAGTGCTAGTCGAGGGGGAAAGACCGGGGAGCTGTTTTTT. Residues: CSASRGGKTGELFF.

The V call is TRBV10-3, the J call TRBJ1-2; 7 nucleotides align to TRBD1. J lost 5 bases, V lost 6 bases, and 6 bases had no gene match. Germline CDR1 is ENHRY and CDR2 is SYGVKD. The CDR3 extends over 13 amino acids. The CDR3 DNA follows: TGTGCCATCAGCTCAGGGACAGATTATGGCTACACCTTC. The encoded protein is CAISSGTDYGYTF.

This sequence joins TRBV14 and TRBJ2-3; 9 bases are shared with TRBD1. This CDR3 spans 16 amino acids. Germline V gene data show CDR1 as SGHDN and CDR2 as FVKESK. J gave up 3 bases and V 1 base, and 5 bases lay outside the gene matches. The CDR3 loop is CASSQGRDRATDTQYF. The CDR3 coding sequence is TGTGCCAGCAGCCAAGGCCGGGACAGGGCAACAGATACGCAGTATTTT.

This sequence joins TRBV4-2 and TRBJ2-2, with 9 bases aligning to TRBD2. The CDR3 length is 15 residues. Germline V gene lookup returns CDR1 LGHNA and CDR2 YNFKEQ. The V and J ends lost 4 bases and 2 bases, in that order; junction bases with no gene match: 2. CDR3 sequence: CASSRLADNTGELFF. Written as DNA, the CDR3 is TGTGCCAGCAGCCGACTAGCGGATAACACCGGGGAGCTGTTTTTT.

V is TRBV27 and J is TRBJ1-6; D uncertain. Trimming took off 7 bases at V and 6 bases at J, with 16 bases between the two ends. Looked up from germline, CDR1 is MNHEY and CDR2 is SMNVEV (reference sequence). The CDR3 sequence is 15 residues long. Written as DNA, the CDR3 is TGTGCCAGCACCAAGGCAGAGGGTGGTAATTCACCCCTCCACTTT. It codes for CASTKAEGGNSPLHF.

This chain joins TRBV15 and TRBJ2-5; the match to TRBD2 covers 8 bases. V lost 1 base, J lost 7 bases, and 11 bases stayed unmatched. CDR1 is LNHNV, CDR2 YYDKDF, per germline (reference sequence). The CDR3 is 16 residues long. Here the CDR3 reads CATSRGPAGAQGTQYF. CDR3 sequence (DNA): TGTGCCACCAGCAGAGGGCCAGCGGGGGCCCAGGGGACCCAGTACTTC.

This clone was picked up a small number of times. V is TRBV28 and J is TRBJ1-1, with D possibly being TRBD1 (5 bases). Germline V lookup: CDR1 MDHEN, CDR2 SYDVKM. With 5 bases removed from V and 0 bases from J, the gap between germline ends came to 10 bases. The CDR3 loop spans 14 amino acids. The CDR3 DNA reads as TGTGCCAGCAGTCCCAGGGCCCTGAACACTGAAGCTTTCTTT. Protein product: CASSPRALNTEAFF.

The CDR3 DNA sequence: TGTGCCAGCAGCCGGGGACAGGACTATGGCTACACCTTC. Its translation is CASSRGQDYGYTF. The rearrangement links TRBV5-6 to TRBJ1-2, with 8 bases fitting TRBD1. Germline V lookup: CDR1 SGHDT, CDR2 YYEEEE. V shed 4 bases and J 3 bases; nucleotides not matched to a gene: 2. CDR3 length equals 13 residues.

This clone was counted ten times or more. DNA for the CDR3: TGTGCTAGTGGTTTTCAGGGGGCGGCGGACTATGGCTACACCTTC. This encodes CASGFQGAADYGYTF. This sequence joins TRBV12-5 and TRBJ1-2; TRBD1 matches at 8 bases. The CDR3 totals 15 residues. V trimming: 3 bases; J trimming: 3 bases; junction bases outside the gene matches: 6. CDR1 is LGHNT, CDR2 FRNRAP, per germline.

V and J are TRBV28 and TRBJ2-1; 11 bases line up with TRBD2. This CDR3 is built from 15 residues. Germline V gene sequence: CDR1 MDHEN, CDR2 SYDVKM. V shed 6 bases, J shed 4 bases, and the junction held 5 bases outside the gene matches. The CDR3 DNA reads TGTGCCAGCAGCCCTAGCGGGGGGCTTTACAATGAGCAGTTCTTC. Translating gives CASSPSGGLYNEQFF.

The CDR3 is CASSKGDRGRETQYF. CDR3 bases: TGTGCCAGTAGCAAAGGGGACAGGGGGCGAGAGACCCAGTACTTC. V is TRBV19 and J is TRBJ2-5, with TRBD1 matching 12 bases. The V gene end was trimmed by 6 bases and the J gene end by 4 bases; junction bases not matched to a gene: 6. Germline V CDR1 and CDR2: LNHDA, SQIVND (reference sequence). CDR3 length equals 15 residues.

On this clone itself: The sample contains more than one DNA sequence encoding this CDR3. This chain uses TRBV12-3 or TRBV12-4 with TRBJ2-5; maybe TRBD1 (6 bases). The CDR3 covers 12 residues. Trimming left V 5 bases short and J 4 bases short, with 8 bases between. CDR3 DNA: TGTGCCAGCAGTACGACAGGAGAGACCCAGTACTTC. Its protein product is CASSTTGETQYF.

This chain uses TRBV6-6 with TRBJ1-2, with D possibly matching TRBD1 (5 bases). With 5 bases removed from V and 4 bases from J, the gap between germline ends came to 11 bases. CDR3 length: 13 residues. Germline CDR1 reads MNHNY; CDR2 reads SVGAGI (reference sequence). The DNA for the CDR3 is TGTGCCAGCAGTCTCAGGGATGGCTATGGCTACACCTTC. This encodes CASSLRDGYGYTF.

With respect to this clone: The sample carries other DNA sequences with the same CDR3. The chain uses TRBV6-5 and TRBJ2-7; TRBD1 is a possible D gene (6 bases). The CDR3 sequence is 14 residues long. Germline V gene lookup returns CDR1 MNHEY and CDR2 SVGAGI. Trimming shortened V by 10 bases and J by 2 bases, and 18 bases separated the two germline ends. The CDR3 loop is CATKVWGPAYEQYF. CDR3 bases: TGTGCCACCAAAGTCTGGGGGCCGGCCTACGAGCAGTACTTC.

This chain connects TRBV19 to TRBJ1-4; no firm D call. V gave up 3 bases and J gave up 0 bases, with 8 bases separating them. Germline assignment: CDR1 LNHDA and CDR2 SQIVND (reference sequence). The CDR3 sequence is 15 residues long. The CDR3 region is CASSMGGTTNEKLFF. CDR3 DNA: TGTGCCAGTAGTATGGGAGGGACAACTAATGAAAAACTGTTTTTT.

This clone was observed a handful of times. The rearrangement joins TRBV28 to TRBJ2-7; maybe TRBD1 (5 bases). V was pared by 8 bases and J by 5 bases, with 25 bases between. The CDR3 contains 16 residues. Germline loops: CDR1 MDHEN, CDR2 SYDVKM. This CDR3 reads CASSSTLGQFRDEQYF. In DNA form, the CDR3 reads TGTGCCAGCTCAAGCACCCTAGGGCAGTTCAGGGACGAGCAGTACTTC.

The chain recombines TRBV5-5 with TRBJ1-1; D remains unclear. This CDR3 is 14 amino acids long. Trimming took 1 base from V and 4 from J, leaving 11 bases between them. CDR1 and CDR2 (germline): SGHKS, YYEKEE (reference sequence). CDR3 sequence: CASSLFTGSTEAFF. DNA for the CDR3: TGTGCCAGCAGCTTGTTTACCGGGAGCACTGAAGCTTTCTTT.

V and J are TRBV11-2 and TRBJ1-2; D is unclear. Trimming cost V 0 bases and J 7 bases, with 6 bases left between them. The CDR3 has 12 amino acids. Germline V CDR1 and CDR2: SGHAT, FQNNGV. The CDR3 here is CASSLEVGGYTF. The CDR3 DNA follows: TGTGCCAGCAGCTTAGAAGTCGGTGGCTACACCTTC. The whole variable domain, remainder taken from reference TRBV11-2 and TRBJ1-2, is EAGVAQSPRYKIIEKRQSVAFWCNPISGHATLYWYQQILGQGPKLLIQFQNNGVVDDSQLPKDRFSAERLKGVDSTLKIQPAKLEDSAVYLCASSLEVGGYTFGSGTRLTVV.

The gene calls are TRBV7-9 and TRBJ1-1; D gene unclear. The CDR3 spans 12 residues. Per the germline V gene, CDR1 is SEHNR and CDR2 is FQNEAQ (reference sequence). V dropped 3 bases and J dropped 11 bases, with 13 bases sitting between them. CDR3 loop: CASSFLEGDAFF. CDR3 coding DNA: TGTGCCAGCAGCTTCCTCGAGGGAGATGCTTTCTTT.